This T cell receptor beta chain was identified during a study of regulatory T cells in long-lasting Graves disease. Broader study findings: Clonotypes that were public and shared totalled 2,500 to 3,500 in persistent patients versus around 970 in new patients.

In its sample, this clonotype was seen many times. The antigen is unknown. Per germline, CDR1 SGHTA and CDR2 FQGNSA. The CDR3 is 14 amino acids. The V gene lost 7 bases and the J gene lost 2 bases, with 11 bases spanning the gap. TCR beta libraries were built with iRepertoire HTBI primers and Arm-PCR of CDR3 regions. One entry per CDR3 protein, called by TCRdb with MiXCR from the multiplex PCR reads. The sample includes 350,000 to 550,000 distinct CDR3 sequences, around 17% of them seen just once. Regarding time point: newly diagnosed GD, antithyroid drugs for less than 3 months. The TCR library was prepared using RNA isolated from PBMCs. This sample also belongs to another study, concerning T cells in Graves' hyperthyroidism and ophthalmopathy.

Sequencing used peripheral blood mononuclear cells (PBMCs), obtained at new diagnosis, from a patient treated with antithyroid drugs. The source of this sequence is a woman younger than 30 with Graves disease. This chain uses TRBV7-2 with TRBJ2-2; D gene ambiguous. CDR3 DNA sequence: TGTGCCAGCATCCTAGGACGTAACACCGGGGAGCTGTTTTTT. Its translation is CASILGRNTGELFF.